Below, 29 T cell receptor beta chains from the same sample are listed, as sequenced in a study of blood T cell repertoires in COVID-19. Clones were read by immunoSEQ multiplex PCR, and TCRdb kept only the in-frame ones, dropping some. The sample includes over 200,000 clones, 87% of them seen just once. What was sequenced was peripheral blood. These receptors all come from a young woman who had recovered from COVID-19.

This chain uses TRBV5-6 with TRBJ2-1; TRBD2 matches at 8 bases. CDR1 and CDR2 (germline): SGHDT, YYEEEE. V was pared by 7 bases and J by 5 bases, with 14 bases of the junction left unmatched. CDR3 length: 16 residues. This chain's CDR3 is CASRGGAGLHHNEQFF. CDR3 in DNA: TGTGCCAGCCGGGGGGGCGCGGGACTCCACCACAATGAGCAGTTCTTC.

The DNA for the CDR3 is TGTGCCAGCAGCCCCCTAGAAGGCAGGGGTGAGGACACTGAAGCTTTCTTT. Its translation: CASSPLEGRGEDTEAFF. The rearrangement uses TRBV7-6 and TRBJ1-1; D might be TRBD1 (6 bases). The V and J ends lost 5 bases and 3 bases respectively, with 22 bases between them. CDR3 length equals 17 residues. Germline V gives CDR1 SGHVS, CDR2 FNYEAQ.

CDR3 in amino acids: CASSYPISTSGRNNEQFF. The CDR3 region has the DNA TGTGCCAGCAGTTACCCCATATCAACTAGCGGGAGAAACAATGAGCAGTTCTTC. The rearrangement links TRBV6-2 or TRBV6-3 to TRBJ2-1; 11 bases are shared with TRBD2. Germline V lookup: CDR1 MNHEY, CDR2 SVGEGT. Trimming cost V 2 bases and J 5 bases; bases outside gene matches: 11. The CDR3 spans 18 residues.

The CDR3 coding sequence is TGCGCCAGCAGCCAAGGTCTAGCGGGGTTTTTCTACGAGCAGTACTTC. Its protein is CASSQGLAGFFYEQYF. The rearrangement uses TRBV4-1 and TRBJ2-7, with 9 bases identical to TRBD2. Germline V gene data show CDR1 as MGHRA and CDR2 as YSYEKL. The CDR3 covers 16 residues. V was pared by 1 base and J by 3 bases, with 7 bases of the junction left unmatched.

DNA for the CDR3: TGTGCCAGCAGCTTGACCTCTAGCGTTTACGAGCAGTACTTC. Encoded protein: CASSLTSSVYEQYF. J is TRBJ2-7 and V is TRBV7-9, with a tentative D call TRBD2 (6 bases). The V gene lost 3 bases and the J gene lost 4 bases, with 13 bases spanning the gap. The CDR3 consists of 14 residues. Germline V gene sequence: CDR1 SEHNR, CDR2 FQNEAQ (reference sequence).

This clone was detected only once. V usage is TRBV5-1 and J usage is TRBJ2-3, with 8 nucleotides matching TRBD2. Trimming at V came to 5 bases and at J to 2 bases, leaving 4 bases not matched to a gene. CDR1 is SGHRS and CDR2 is YFSETQ in the germline V gene. The CDR3 loop spans 14 amino acids. The CDR3 DNA follows: TGCGCCAGCAGGTTAGCGGGACCCACAGATACGCAGTATTTT. Protein: CASRLAGPTDTQYF.

V is TRBV19 and J is TRBJ1-5, with D unresolved. Trimming stripped 5 bases from V and 4 bases from J, with 18 bases between. This CDR3 is built from 16 residues. Germline lookup yields CDR1 LNHDA and CDR2 SQIVND (reference sequence). The CDR3 DNA is TGTGCCAGTAGTCCCCGAGACGGGGTAGCAAATCAGCCCCAGCATTTT. Amino acid sequence: CASSPRDGVANQPQHF.

The genes are TRBV6-5 and TRBJ2-1, with D possibly matching TRBD2 (5 bases). V dropped 1 base and J dropped 7 bases, with 14 bases sitting between them. Germline CDR1 and CDR2: MNHEY and SVGAGI. CDR3 length: 15 residues. The CDR3 nucleotides are TGTGCCAGCAGTTACTGGTCGGGAAGGGCGAATGAGCAGTTCTTC. This translates into CASSYWSGRANEQFF.

This sequence joins TRBV9 and TRBJ1-1; D is unresolved. Trimming left V 0 bases short and J 0 bases short, with 6 bases between. The CDR3 loop spans 14 amino acids. Germline V gives CDR1 SGDLS, CDR2 YYNGEE. The chain's CDR3 is CASSVEPVNTEAFF. CDR3 nucleotides: TGTGCCAGCAGCGTAGAACCAGTGAACACTGAAGCTTTCTTT.

The chain employs TRBV5-1 and TRBJ1-2; tentative D call: TRBD1 (5 bases). The CDR3 has 15 amino acids. The V end was cut by 4 bases, the J end by 5 bases, with 18 bases between. CDR1 and CDR2 (germline): SGHRS, YFSETQ. The CDR3 coding sequence is TGCGCCAGCAGCCAGTCGGGCGGCGGGGGATATGGCTACACCTTC. Its translation: CASSQSGGGGYGYTF.

The gene calls are TRBV6-2 or TRBV6-3 and TRBJ1-1, with D unclear. Trimming took 4 bases from V and 3 from J, leaving 15 bases between them. CDR1 is MNHEY and CDR2 is SVGEGT in the germline V gene. The CDR3 runs 15 residues. The DNA of the CDR3 is TGTGCCAGCAGTTTGGATTATAGACTCCACACTGAAGCTTTCTTT. Its translation: CASSLDYRLHTEAFF.

This chain uses TRBV19 with TRBJ2-6; the D gene is possibly TRBD1 (6 bases). Deletions cut 10 bases from V and 0 bases from J, with 16 bases between. The CDR3 length is 16 residues. Germline V gives CDR1 LNHDA, CDR2 SQIVND (reference sequence). The DNA for the CDR3 is TGTGCCACCGTGACAGGTTCCTACTCTGGGGCCAACGTCCTGACTTTC. Its protein product is CATVTGSYSGANVLTF.

The chain combines TRBV19 with TRBJ2-7; the match to TRBD1 covers 10 bases. Germline assignment: CDR1 LNHDA and CDR2 SQIVND (reference sequence). Germline trimming cut 4 bases from V and 1 base from J; bases unmatched to any gene: 7. The CDR3 is 16 amino acids. The CDR3: CASSTARDRGSYEQYF. For the CDR3, the DNA is TGTGCCAGTAGTACGGCCCGGGACAGGGGATCCTACGAGCAGTACTTC. The whole variable domain, filled in from reference TRBV19 and TRBJ2-7, reads DGGITQSPKYLFRKEGQNVTLSCEQNLNHDAMYWYRQDPGQGLRLIYYSQIVNDFQKGDIAEGYSVSREKKESFPLTVTSAQKNPTAFYLCASSTARDRGSYEQYFGPGTRLTVT.

This clone appeared once. This CDR3 reads CASSRQDAGRWGYTF. The CDR3, as DNA: TGTGCCAGTAGTAGACAAGATGCTGGGCGTTGGGGCTACACCTTC. The chain employs TRBV19 and TRBJ1-2; D uncertain. The V gene's germline CDR1 is LNHDA and CDR2 SQIVND (reference sequence). V was clipped by 4 bases and J by 8 bases, with 20 bases between them. The CDR3 loop spans 15 amino acids.

The chain uses TRBV4-2 and TRBJ2-7; TRBD2 aligns across 8 bases. This CDR3 spans 15 amino acids. From germline, CDR1 is LGHNA and CDR2 YNFKEQ. Germline trimming cut 1 base from V and 2 bases from J; bases unmatched to any gene: 4. The CDR3 DNA reads as TGTGCCAGCAGCCAAGCGGGACTAGAAGCCTACGAGCAGTACTTC. This sequence encodes CASSQAGLEAYEQYF.

V usage is TRBV5-1 and J usage is TRBJ2-3; 15 bases line up with TRBD2. CDR1 is SGHRS, CDR2 YFSETQ, per germline. CDR3 length equals 19 residues. V gave up 4 bases and J gave up 0 bases; unmatched junction bases: 9. The CDR3 protein is CASSRSGTSGRFSTDTQYF. DNA of the CDR3: TGCGCCAGCAGCCGATCCGGGACTAGCGGGAGGTTTAGCACAGATACGCAGTATTTT.

This clone was recorded a few times. The rearrangement uses TRBV4-3 and TRBJ1-2, with 9 bases identical to TRBD1. J was trimmed by 3 bases and V by 0 bases; bases with no gene match: 8. Germline V gives CDR1 LGHNA, CDR2 YSLEER. The CDR3 has 17 amino acids. The CDR3 region is CASSQEGRTGVYYGYTF. CDR3 nucleotide sequence: TGCGCCAGCAGCCAAGAAGGGCGGACAGGGGTTTACTATGGCTACACCTTC.

The chain carries TRBV6-2 or TRBV6-3 and TRBJ2-2; D gene unclear. The CDR3 consists of 13 residues. Germline CDR1 MNHEY, CDR2 SVGEGT. Between the trimmed V and J ends, which lost 5 bases and 4 bases, there was a span of 8 bases. The CDR3 DNA sequence: TGTGCCAGCAGTGTCCAAGCCACCGGGGAGCTGTTTTTT. This translates into CASSVQATGELFF.

The rearrangement links TRBV11-3 to TRBJ2-2; 7 positions match TRBD2. Trimming at V came to 1 base and at J to 4 bases, leaving 3 bases not matched to a gene. Germline CDR1 SGHNT, CDR2 YENEEA. There are 15 residues in the CDR3. This chain's CDR3 is CASSLGLAGTGELFF. The DNA for the CDR3 is TGTGCCAGCAGCTTAGGACTAGCAGGCACCGGGGAGCTGTTTTTT.

The CDR3 region has the DNA TGTGCCAGCAGCCTTACTACGAACACTGAAGCTTTCTTT. Residues: CASSLTTNTEAFF. The V gene is TRBV12-3 or TRBV12-4, the J gene TRBJ1-1; D gene ambiguous. Trimming stripped 6 bases from V and 1 base from J, with 9 bases between. The CDR3 contains 13 residues.

V usage is TRBV19 and J usage is TRBJ2-7, with 13 bases lining up with TRBD2. The CDR3 covers 17 residues. The V segment lost 7 bases and the J segment 0 bases; nucleotides outside the gene matches: 9. Germline loops: CDR1 LNHDA, CDR2 SQIVND (reference sequence). The DNA for the CDR3 is TGTGCCAGTACTGAACACGGGACTAGCGGGGACTCCTACGAGCAGTACTTC. Amino acids: CASTEHGTSGDSYEQYF.

The count of this clone is one. V gene TRBV19 combines with J gene TRBJ2-1; D is possibly TRBD2 (6 bases). The CDR3 covers 14 residues. The V gene lost 9 bases and the J gene lost 0 bases, with 12 bases spanning the gap. Germline CDR1 LNHDA, CDR2 SQIVND (reference sequence). The CDR3 loop reads CASRRESSYNEQFF. As DNA, the CDR3 is TGTGCCAGCCGACGGGAGAGCTCCTACAATGAGCAGTTCTTC.

J is TRBJ1-2 and V is TRBV4-3; D remains unclear. Germline CDR1 is LGHNA and CDR2 is YSLEER. The CDR3 spans 14 residues. The germline V and J ends were trimmed by 0 bases and 5 bases, with 10 bases remaining between them. The CDR3 DNA sequence: TGCGCCAGCAGCCAAGATCAAAAGAGATATGGCTACACCTTC. It encodes CASSQDQKRYGYTF.

There are a few counts of this clone. V usage is TRBV18 and J usage is TRBJ1-5; maybe TRBD1 (6 bases). Trimming shortened V by 0 bases and J by 5 bases, and 14 bases separated the two germline ends. The CDR3 covers 16 residues. CDR1 and CDR2 from the germline V gene are KGHSH and LQKENI. CDR3: CASSPPGAGMDQPQHF. CDR3 DNA: TGTGCCAGCTCACCACCGGGGGCAGGGATGGATCAGCCCCAGCATTTT.

The rearrangement links TRBV29-1 to TRBJ1-2, with TRBD1 matching 7 bases. Germline V CDR1 and CDR2: SQVTM, ANQGSEA. Trimming removed 6 bases from V and 7 bases from J; junction bases left unmatched: 11. The CDR3 covers 13 residues. The CDR3: CSVRGQVNRGYTF. As DNA, the CDR3 is TGCAGCGTCCGCGGACAGGTGAATCGTGGCTACACCTTC.

This chain links TRBV29-1 with TRBJ1-2, with 9 bases matching TRBD1. Germline-derived CDR1 and CDR2 are SQVTM and ANQGSEA. The junction had 7 bases not matched to a gene; V was cut back by 7 bases and J by 7 bases. This CDR3 comprises 12 residues. The CDR3 loop is CSGPGQGGGYTF. CDR3 in DNA: TGCAGCGGCCCGGGACAGGGTGGTGGCTACACCTTC.

This clone was seen just once. The chain joins TRBV6-5 to TRBJ2-7, with TRBD1 identical over 7 bases. The CDR3 loop spans 14 amino acids. The V and J ends lost 5 bases and 0 bases, in that order; junction bases with no gene match: 4. Germline V gene sequence: CDR1 MNHEY, CDR2 SVGAGI. The CDR3 sequence is CASSLQGSSYEQYF. Written as DNA, the CDR3 is TGTGCCAGCAGTCTACAGGGGAGCTCCTACGAGCAGTACTTC.

Notes on this clone: The sample holds other DNA sequences that translate to the same CDR3. The rearrangement joins TRBV7-2 to TRBJ1-1; maybe TRBD1 (5 bases). Deletions cut 2 bases from V and 1 base from J, with 8 bases between. Per germline, CDR1 SGHTA and CDR2 FQGNSA. The CDR3 totals 14 residues. The CDR3 sequence is CASSLLGQNTEAFF. The CDR3 DNA is TGTGCCAGCAGCTTACTGGGGCAGAACACTGAAGCTTTCTTT. Full variable domain (rest looked up from reference TRBV7-2 and TRBJ1-1): GAGVSQSPSNKVTEKGKDVELRCDPISGHTALYWYRQSLGQGLEFLIYFQGNSAPDKSGLPSDRFSAERTGGSVSTLTIQRTQQEDSAVYLCASSLLGQNTEAFFGQGTRLTVV.

The chain links TRBV6-2 or TRBV6-3 to TRBJ1-2; D uncertain. Trimming pared 2 bases from V and 4 bases from J, leaving 17 bases between. The V gene's germline CDR1 is MNHEY and CDR2 SVGEGT. The CDR3 is 16 amino acids. In DNA, the CDR3 is TGTGCCAGCAGTTACAGCCAGTCAGCGGGGAGCTATGGCTACACCTTC. It yields the protein CASSYSQSAGSYGYTF.